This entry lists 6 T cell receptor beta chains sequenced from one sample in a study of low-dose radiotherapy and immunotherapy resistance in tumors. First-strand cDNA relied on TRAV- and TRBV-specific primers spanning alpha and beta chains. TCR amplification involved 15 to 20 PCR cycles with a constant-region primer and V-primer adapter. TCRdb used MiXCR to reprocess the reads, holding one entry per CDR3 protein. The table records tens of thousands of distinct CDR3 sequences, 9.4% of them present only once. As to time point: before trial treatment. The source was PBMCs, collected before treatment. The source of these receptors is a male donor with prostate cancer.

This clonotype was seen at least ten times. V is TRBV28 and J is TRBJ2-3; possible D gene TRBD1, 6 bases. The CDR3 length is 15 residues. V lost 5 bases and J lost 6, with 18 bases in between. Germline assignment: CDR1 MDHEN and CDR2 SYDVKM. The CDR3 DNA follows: TGTGCCAGCAGTCTGATGACAGGCCTAAGGGATACGCAGTATTTT. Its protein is CASSLMTGLRDTQYF.

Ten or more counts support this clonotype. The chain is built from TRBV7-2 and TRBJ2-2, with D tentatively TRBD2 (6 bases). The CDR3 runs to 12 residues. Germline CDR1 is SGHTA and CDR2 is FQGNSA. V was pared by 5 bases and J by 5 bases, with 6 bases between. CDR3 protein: CASSRETGELFF. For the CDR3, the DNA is TGTGCCAGCAGCCGGGAGACCGGGGAGCTGTTTTTT.

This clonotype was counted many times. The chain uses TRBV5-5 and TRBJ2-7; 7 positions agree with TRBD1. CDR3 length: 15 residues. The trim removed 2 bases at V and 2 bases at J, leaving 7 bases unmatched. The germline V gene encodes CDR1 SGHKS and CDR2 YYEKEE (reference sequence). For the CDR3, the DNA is TGTGCCAGCAGCTTCTCCGGGACAGTAACCTACGAGCAGTACTTC. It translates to CASSFSGTVTYEQYF. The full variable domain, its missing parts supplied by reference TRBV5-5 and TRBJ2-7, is DAGVTQSPTHLIKTRGQQVTLRCSPISGHKSVSWYQQVLGQGPQFIFQYYEKEERGRGNFPDRFSARQFPNYSSELNVNALLLGDSALYLCASSFSGTVTYEQYFGPGTRLTVT.

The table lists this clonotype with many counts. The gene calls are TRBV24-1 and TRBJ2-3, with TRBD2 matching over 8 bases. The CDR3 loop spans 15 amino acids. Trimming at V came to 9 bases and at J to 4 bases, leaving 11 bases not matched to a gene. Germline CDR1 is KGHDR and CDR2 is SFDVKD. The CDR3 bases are TGTGCCACCGCCGGTCCAGCGGGAGTCCCAGATACGCAGTATTTT. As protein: CATAGPAGVPDTQYF.

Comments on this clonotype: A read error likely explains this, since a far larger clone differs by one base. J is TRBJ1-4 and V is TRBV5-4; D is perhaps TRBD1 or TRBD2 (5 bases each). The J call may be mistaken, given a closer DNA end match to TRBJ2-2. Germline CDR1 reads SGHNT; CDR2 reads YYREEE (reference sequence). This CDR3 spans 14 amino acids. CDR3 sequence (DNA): TGTCCCAGCAGTGGGGACCAGAACACCGGGGAGCTGTTTTTT. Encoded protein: CPSSGDQNTGELFF.

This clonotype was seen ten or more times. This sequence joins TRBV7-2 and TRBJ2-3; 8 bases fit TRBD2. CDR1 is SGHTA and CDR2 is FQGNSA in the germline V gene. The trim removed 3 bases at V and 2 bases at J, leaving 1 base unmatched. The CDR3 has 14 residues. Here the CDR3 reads CASSLGLVTDTQYF. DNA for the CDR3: TGTGCCAGCAGCTTGGGACTAGTCACAGATACGCAGTATTTT.